This T cell receptor beta chain stems from a study of CD8 T cells in acute hepatitis C reinfection (dated by TCRdb to the early 2020s). The study in broad terms: The study profiled the TCRbeta repertoire of CD8+ T cells specific for the HCV NS3-1073 epitope during acute infection and after viral clearance. A few spontaneous resolvers provided paired acute and follow-up samples. Beyond this particular receptor, the publication reports: No follow-up repertoires were available for chronically infected subjects, since NS3-1073 specific cells were too rare to be sorted. Few CDR3 sequences were shared with other epitopes, and differences in sequencing approaches may have limited exact matching. TRBV04 and TRBV06 gene families were preferentially used in all groups, and this usage was not explained by overrepresentation in the naive pool. Because bulk sequencing covered only the TCRbeta chain, the alphabeta pairing of the public clonotypes could not be determined. Approximately twelve public clonotypes were identified irrespective of outcome, and one of the public clonotypes used V04-02/J02-02. The NS3-1073 specific repertoires were highly diverse, and diversity did not differ significantly among acute resolver, follow-up resolver and acute chronic samples.

V trim: 3 bases; J trim: 1 base; unmatched bases: 4. Per the germline V gene, KGHSH is the CDR1 and LQKENI is the CDR2. The CDR3, from cysteine to phenylalanine, totals 16 residues. Only the CDR3 DNA is retained, 48 bases long and in frame from the first base. According to the study, the label for this sample's time point signals: naive CD8 control sorted from an acute-time-point sample. Enrolled in the Montreal Hepatitis C Cohort (HEPCO) in Canada, the donors were people who inject drugs, and these donors were followed every 3 months. Acute primary HCV infection was defined as a positive HCV RNA or antibody test after a negative test within the previous 24 weeks. CD3, CD8 and CD45RO antibodies were used for surface staining, and dead cells were excluded with an aqua fixable dye. The cohort additionally had several subjects who developed chronic infection, which was defined as HCV RNA positivity at 24 weeks. Negative selection by means of the MACS CD8+ T cell Isolation Kit yielded CD8+ T cells from peripheral blood mononuclear cells recovered from cryopreservation by thawing. Cells were sorted on a BD FACSAria II cell sorter.

About this clone itself: The antigen it recognizes is unknown. The record has no base qualities; no much larger clone is one base away.

Genomic DNA was extracted from FACS-sorted cells, and TCRbeta chains were sequenced through the commercial immunoSEQ service. The authors' pipeline ran thus. ImmunoSEQ Analyzer software v3.0 and R v3.5.1 were used to analyze the repertoire data. Sequences containing stop codons or out-of-frame rearrangements were removed, so only productive rearrangements were analyzed. Simpson diversity, Shannon entropy, CDR3 length and nucleotide addition metrics were supplied by the sequencing provider. Clonotypes were categorized by frequency as dominant, sub-dominant, low or lowest abundance, and clonotypes below 0.1% were excluded from most analyses. A CDR3 amino acid clonotype was called public if the clonotype appeared in at least two subjects at a cumulative frequency of at least 0.5%. TCRdb retrieved this table from immuneACCESS and kept in-frame rearrangements only. Not all clones are present; in checked studies, unresolved V genes account for under half, and no reason is known for the remainder. V, J and clone size are taken as reported in that table, and D and trimming were inferred from the DNA itself. The sample contains some 40,000 clones, about 87% of them found a single time. The ten most abundant clones make up more than 0.4% of the sample.

This chain joins TRBV18 to TRBJ2-1, with 9 middle bases fitting TRBD1. What was sequenced was naive CD8+ T cells from PBMCs. The label giving this sample's cell subset or site can be read as: sorted total naive CD45RO-negative CD8+ T cells. This TCR was sampled from a man aged 25 to 45 with chronic hepatitis C. Here the CDR3 is given as CASSPFDRGSYNEQFF. Read as DNA, the sequence is TGTGCCAGCTCACCGTTTGACAGGGGGTCCTACAATGAGCAGTTCTTC.